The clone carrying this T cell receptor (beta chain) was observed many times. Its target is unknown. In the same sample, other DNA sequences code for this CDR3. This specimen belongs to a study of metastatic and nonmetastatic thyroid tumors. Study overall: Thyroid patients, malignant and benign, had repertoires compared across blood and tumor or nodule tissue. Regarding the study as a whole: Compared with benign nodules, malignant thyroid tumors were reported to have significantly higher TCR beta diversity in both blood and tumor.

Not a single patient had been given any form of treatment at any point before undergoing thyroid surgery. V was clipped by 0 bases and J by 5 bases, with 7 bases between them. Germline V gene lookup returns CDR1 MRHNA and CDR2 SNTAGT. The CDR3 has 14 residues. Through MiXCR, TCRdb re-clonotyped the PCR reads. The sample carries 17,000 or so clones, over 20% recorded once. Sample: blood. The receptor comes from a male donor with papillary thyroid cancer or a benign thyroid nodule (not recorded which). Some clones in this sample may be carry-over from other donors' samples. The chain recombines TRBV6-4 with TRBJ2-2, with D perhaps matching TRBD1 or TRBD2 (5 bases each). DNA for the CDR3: TGTGCCAGCAGTGACTCGGGGGATACCGGGGAGCTGTTTTTT. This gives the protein CASSDSGDTGELFF.